The T cell receptor beta chain under discussion was sequenced for a study of somatic mutations in cytotoxic T cells in rheumatoid arthritis. Study results and limitations: A rise in CD8+ clonality with age was seen in rheumatoid arthritis patients but not in healthy controls. Over 20% of CD8+ cells belonged to the largest CD8+ clone in about an eighth of the roughly 60 patients. CD8+ T-cell clonality did not differ significantly between rheumatoid arthritis patients and age-matched healthy controls.

Turning to this clone: Its target is unknown.

Profiling relied on immunoSEQ multiplex PCR, and the TCRdb table lists in-frame clones only, not all of them. Of fewer than 20,000 clones listed, about four fifths are singletons. The study pulled out CD4+ and CD8+ cells with positive magnetic bead selection and then checked their purity by flow cytometry. This receptor was taken from an adult with rheumatoid arthritis. The specimen was CD8+ T cells sorted from blood.

Here the CDR3 reads CASSQTGAHGYTF. The CDR3 DNA is TGTGCCAGCAGCCAGACGGGCGCTCATGGCTACACCTTC. V is TRBV5-6 and J is TRBJ1-2, with D uncertain. Trimming removed 4 bases from V and 6 bases from J, with 13 bases in between. This CDR3 region has 13 residues. Germline loops: CDR1 SGHDT, CDR2 YYEEEE.